These 14 T cell receptor beta chains were sequenced from one sample in a study of Graves' ophthalmopathy and Graves' hyperthyroidism. RNA transcripts served as template for amplifying TCR beta CDR3 sequences. HTBI-primed RT-PCR formed the first round, and a multiplex PCR formed the second. In TCRdb, the multiplex PCR reads were re-called with MiXCR into one record per CDR3 protein. The data contain more than 300,000 distinct CDR3 sequences, about 15% of them singletons. Sequencing was performed on peripheral blood. Receptors originate from an adult woman with stable Graves' hyperthyroidism.

This clonotype was counted ten times or more. V usage is TRBV5-1 and J usage is TRBJ2-5; TRBD2 aligns across 10 bases. The CDR3 sequence is 16 residues long. V lost 4 bases, J lost 4 bases, and 10 bases stayed unmatched. CDR1 SGHRS and CDR2 YFSETQ come from the germline V gene. The CDR3 nucleotides are TGCGCCAGCAGCCATCAGCGGGAGGGCCTATCAGAGACCCAGTACTTC. As protein: CASSHQREGLSETQYF.

This chain connects TRBV3-1 to TRBJ1-1; D call uncertain. CDR1 and CDR2 from the germline V gene are LGHDT and YNNKEL (reference sequence). The germline V and J ends were trimmed by 1 base and 8 bases, with 11 bases remaining between them. The CDR3 is 13 amino acids. The CDR3 nucleotides are TGTGCCAGCAGCCAAGCCAAAGTCGGGGAAGCTTTCTTT. Translating gives CASSQAKVGEAFF.

Many counts were recorded for this clonotype. The chain employs TRBV6-1 and TRBJ2-7; 9 bases agree with TRBD2. Germline CDR1 MNHNS, CDR2 SASEGT. This CDR3 has 13 amino acids. Unmatched junction bases numbered 2, after V lost 6 bases and J lost 2 bases. CDR3 bases: TGTGCCAGCAGACCTAGCGGGACCTACGAGCAGTACTTC. This gives the protein CASRPSGTYEQYF.

This clonotype is labeled medium-sized. The V and J genes are TRBV27 and TRBJ2-7, with 8 positions matching TRBD2. The CDR3 has 14 amino acids. Looked up from germline, CDR1 is MNHEY and CDR2 is SMNVEV (reference sequence). V shed 2 bases and J 4 bases; nucleotides not matched to a gene: 4. The CDR3 is CASSLGGRLYEQYF. CDR3 DNA: TGTGCCAGCAGTTTAGGCGGGAGGTTGTACGAGCAGTACTTC.

CDR3 amino acids: CASSSGLADVQETQYF. CDR3 nucleotide sequence: TGTGCCAGCAGTTCGGGCCTAGCGGATGTTCAAGAGACCCAGTACTTC. The chain couples TRBV25-1 to TRBJ2-5, with 7 bases aligning to TRBD2. With 5 bases clipped from V and 2 bases from J, the junction kept 11 bases outside the gene matches. Germline assignment: CDR1 MGHDK and CDR2 SYGVNS. The CDR3 has 16 amino acids.

Ten or more counts support this clonotype. A much larger clone differs from this one at a single base, so this may be a read error. The chain recombines TRBV7-2 with TRBJ1-1; D ambiguous. The CDR3 contains 13 residues. Germline loops: CDR1 SGHTA, CDR2 FQGNSA. The CDR3 bases are TGTGCCAGCAGCTCCGAAATGAACACTGAAGCTTCCTTT. Translation gives CASSSEMNTEASF. The entire variable domain, with the rest obtained from reference TRBV7-2 and TRBJ1-1, is as follows: GAGVSQSPSNKVTEKGKDVELRCDPISGHTALYWYRQSLGQGLEFLIYFQGNSAPDKSGLPSDRFSAERTGGSVSTLTIQRTQQEDSAVYLCASSSEMNTEASFGQGTRLTVV.

This clonotype occurred many times. V usage is TRBV28 and J usage is TRBJ1-1; no reliable D call. V lost 11 bases and J lost 0, with 7 bases in between. CDR1 MDHEN and CDR2 SYDVKM come from the germline V gene. The CDR3 covers 11 residues. In DNA, the CDR3 is TGTGCCGGGCGAGTGAACACTGAAGCTTTCTTT. Its protein product is CAGRVNTEAFF.

The sample holds many counts of this clonotype. CDR3: CSVAGTVSNYEQYF. The CDR3 nucleotides read TGCAGCGTTGCCGGGACAGTCTCCAACTACGAGCAGTACTTC. The V call is TRBV29-1, the J call TRBJ2-7; TRBD1 matches 7 bases. Germline assignment: CDR1 SQVTM and CDR2 ANQGSEA. V dropped 4 bases and J dropped 3; count of bases not matched to a gene: 9. The length of the CDR3 is 14 residues.

This clonotype has at least ten counts. V gene TRBV3-1 combines with J gene TRBJ1-3; tentatively, D is TRBD1 (5 bases). Germline V lookup: CDR1 LGHDT, CDR2 YNNKEL (reference sequence). V lost 6 bases and J lost 4, with 13 bases in between. The CDR3 is 14 amino acids. CDR3 nucleotide sequence: TGTGCCAGCAGACTCGGGACTGAGGGAAACACCATATATTTT. Translation gives CASRLGTEGNTIYF. The variable domain in full, with the rest retrieved from reference TRBV3-1 and TRBJ1-3, is DTAVSQTPKYLVTQMGNDKSIKCEQNLGHDTMYWYKQDSKKFLKIMFSYNNKELIINETVPNRFSPKSPDKAHLNLHINSLELGDSAVYFCASRLGTEGNTIYFGEGSWLTVV.

This clonotype was seen ten or more times. The J gene is TRBJ1-1, the V gene TRBV10-1; 9 bases line up with TRBD1. With V trimmed by 6 bases and J by 5 bases, 4 bases remained unmatched. The CDR3 covers 13 residues. CDR1 and CDR2 (germline): WNHNN, SYGVQD (reference sequence). For the CDR3, the DNA is TGCGCCAGCAGGGCGACAGGGGGGACTGAAGCTTTCTTT. This translates into CASRATGGTEAFF.

In its sample, this clonotype was seen many times. This chain connects TRBV12-3 or TRBV12-4 to TRBJ2-7; 9 bases are shared with TRBD1. CDR3 length: 17 residues. Losses at the gene ends were 0 bases for V and 4 bases for J; bases not matched to a gene: 10. The chain's CDR3 is CASSLAGLGQGGYEQYF. As DNA, the CDR3 is TGTGCCAGCAGTTTAGCGGGTTTGGGACAGGGAGGTTACGAGCAGTACTTC.

This clonotype was detected ten times or more. One end of the junction fails to match germline, which may point to a read error. The rearrangement joins TRBV11-2 to TRBJ2-7; TRBD1 aligns across 7 bases. This CDR3 comprises 15 residues. Germline assignment: CDR1 SGHAT and CDR2 FQNNGV. Here the CDR3 DNA reads TGTGCCAGCAGCTTAGGACAGGGAGTCTCCCACGAGCAGTACTTC. Protein sequence: CASSLGQGVSHEQYF.

This clonotype was counted ten times or more. The chain joins TRBV5-6 to TRBJ2-5; 10 bases fit TRBD2. CDR3 length: 17 residues. Germline lookup yields CDR1 SGHDT and CDR2 YYEEEE. V shed 3 bases, J shed 4 bases, and the junction held 12 bases outside the gene matches. The CDR3 coding sequence is TGTGCCAGCAGCTCGTCCGTAGCGGGAGGATTTGGAGAGACCCAGTACTTC. Protein sequence: CASSSSVAGGFGETQYF.

This clonotype was detected ten times or more. V is TRBV27 and J is TRBJ1-5; maybe TRBD1 (5 bases). Deletions cut 7 bases from V and 6 bases from J, with 13 bases between. Per germline, CDR1 MNHEY and CDR2 SMNVEV (reference sequence). CDR3 length equals 13 residues. As DNA, the CDR3 is TGTGCCAGCATCCGGGGGGGAAGTCAGCCCCAGCATTTT. Translated: CASIRGGSQPQHF.